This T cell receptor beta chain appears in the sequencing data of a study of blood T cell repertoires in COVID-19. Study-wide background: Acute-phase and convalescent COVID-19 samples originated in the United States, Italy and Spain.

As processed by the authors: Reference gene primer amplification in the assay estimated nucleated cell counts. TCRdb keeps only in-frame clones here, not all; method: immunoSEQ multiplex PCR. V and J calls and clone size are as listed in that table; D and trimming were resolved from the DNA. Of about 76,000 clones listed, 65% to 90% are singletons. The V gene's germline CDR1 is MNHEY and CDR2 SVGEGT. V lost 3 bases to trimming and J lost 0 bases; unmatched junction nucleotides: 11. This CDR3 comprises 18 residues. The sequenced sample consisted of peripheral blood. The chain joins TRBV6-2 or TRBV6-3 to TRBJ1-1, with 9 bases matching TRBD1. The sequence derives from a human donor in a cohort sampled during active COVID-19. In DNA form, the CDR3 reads TGTGCCAGCAGTTATTCGGACAGGGGAAGTTTAATGAACACTGAAGCTTTCTTT. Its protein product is CASSYSDRGSLMNTEAFF.